This is a list of T cell receptor beta chains from one sample in a study of post-analysis software for immune sequencing data. TCRdb reprocessed the PCR reads with MiXCR, giving one entry per CDR3 protein. Among hundreds of thousands of distinct CDR3 sequences listed, about 40% were seen once. The source material was blood. All receptors derive from a girl aged 10 to 17 with multiple sclerosis. Both conserved end residues are part of each CDR3. The D gene is left open where the match is weak. Not every row has a clone size; where given, it reads once, few, many or a size class.

V gene: TRBV12-3/TRBV12-4
D gene: -
clone size: -
J gene: TRBJ1-1
CDR3 DNA: TGTGCCAGCAGCCAACGGGTCTCGACTGAAGCTTTCTTT
CDR3 protein: CASSQRVSTEAFF

V gene: TRBV12-3/TRBV12-4
D gene: -
clone size: -
J gene: TRBJ2-7
CDR3 DNA: TGTGCCAGTAGCCCCCAGGGACCCGAGCAGTACTTC
CDR3 protein: CASSPQGPEQYF

V gene: TRBV4-1
D gene: -
clone size: few
J gene: TRBJ2-3
CDR3 DNA: TGCGCCAGCAGCCAAGATCTTGCAGCATTCACAGATACGCAGTATTTT
CDR3 protein: CASSQDLAAFTDTQYF

V gene: TRBV7-2
D gene: TRBD2
clone size: few
J gene: TRBJ2-1
CDR3 DNA: TGTGCCAGCAGCCGGGGGGGTTGGGCCTACAATGAGCAGTTCTTC
CDR3 protein: CASSRGGWAYNEQFF

V gene: TRBV4-1
D gene: -
clone size: -
J gene: TRBJ1-2
CDR3 DNA: TGCGCCAGCAGCCAACCCGACCCCGTCGCTCACACCTTC
CDR3 protein: CASSQPDPVAHTF

V gene: TRBV20-1
D gene: -
clone size: few
J gene: TRBJ2-5
CDR3 DNA: TGCAGTGCTAGAGAGCCTAGCGTTAACCAAGAGACCCAGTACTTC
CDR3 protein: CSAREPSVNQETQYF

V gene: TRBV12-3/TRBV12-4
D gene: TRBD1
clone size: -
J gene: TRBJ1-2
CDR3 DNA: TGTGCCAGTGTCGACAGGGGTGGAGGCTACACCTTC
CDR3 protein: CASVDRGGGYTF

V gene: TRBV29-1
D gene: -
clone size: few
J gene: TRBJ2-7
CDR3 DNA: TGCAGCGTTGTGGTGACTCAGCGTTACAATGAGCAGTACTTC
CDR3 protein: CSVVVTQRYNEQYF

V gene: TRBV4-2
D gene: -
clone size: -
J gene: TRBJ1-2
CDR3 DNA: TGTGCCAGCAGCCAGGGAGAAATGCTCTATGGCTACACCTTC
CDR3 protein: CASSQGEMLYGYTF

V gene: TRBV7-8
D gene: TRBD2
clone size: -
J gene: TRBJ2-1
CDR3 DNA: TGTGCCAGCAGCTCCTTGGCGGGAGTCCCCCCCTACAATGAGCAGTTCTTC
CDR3 protein: CASSSLAGVPPYNEQFF

V gene: TRBV11-2
D gene: -
clone size: few
J gene: TRBJ2-5
CDR3 DNA: TGTGCCAGCAGTTCGACAGTCCAAGAGACCCAGTACTTC
CDR3 protein: CASSSTVQETQYF

V gene: TRBV6-1
D gene: TRBD2
clone size: few
J gene: TRBJ2-1
CDR3 DNA: TGTGCCAGCAGTCCATGGGGAGGGGCTAGCGGGTTCTTC
CDR3 protein: CASSPWGGASGFF

V gene: TRBV6-2/TRBV6-3
D gene: -
clone size: -
J gene: TRBJ1-5
CDR3 DNA: TGTGCCAGCAGTTACTCGAAAAGGGGCAATCAGCCCCAGCATTTT
CDR3 protein: CASSYSKRGNQPQHF

V gene: TRBV27
D gene: TRBD2
clone size: -
J gene: TRBJ2-1
CDR3 DNA: TGTGCCAGCAGTATTGCCAGCGGGGGGGAAGATGAGCAGTTCTTC
CDR3 protein: CASSIASGGEDEQFF

V gene: TRBV7-9
D gene: TRBD1
clone size: -
J gene: TRBJ2-1
CDR3 DNA: TGTGCCAGCAGCTTAGCGCGGGACAGGGTCTTGAGAAATGAGCAGTTCTTC
CDR3 protein: CASSLARDRVLRNEQFF

V gene: TRBV6-5
D gene: -
clone size: once
J gene: TRBJ1-2
CDR3 DNA: TGTGCCGGCAGTCGACGGGCGTTAGCTAACTATGGCTACACCTTC
CDR3 protein: CAGSRRALANYGYTF

V gene: TRBV5-1
D gene: -
clone size: few
J gene: TRBJ2-7
CDR3 DNA: TGCGCCAGCAGCTTGGGAAGGCCGAGCTCCTACGAGCAGTACTTC
CDR3 protein: CASSLGRPSSYEQYF

V gene: TRBV3-1
D gene: -
clone size: once
J gene: TRBJ2-5
CDR3 DNA: TGTGCCAGCAGCCAAGGCCACAGGGAAGAGACCCAGTACTTC
CDR3 protein: CASSQGHREETQYF

V gene: TRBV11-2
D gene: -
clone size: few
J gene: TRBJ2-1
CDR3 DNA: TGTGCCAGCAGCTCCCATGAGGGGATTGAGCAGTTCTTC
CDR3 protein: CASSSHEGIEQFF

V gene: TRBV20-1
D gene: -
clone size: -
J gene: TRBJ1-2
CDR3 DNA: TGCAGTGCTAAACGGGGGCCAGATGGCTACACCTTC
CDR3 protein: CSAKRGPDGYTF

V gene: TRBV29-1
D gene: -
clone size: once
J gene: TRBJ2-6
CDR3 DNA: TGCAGCGTCTCGGGGCCTGTGGCCAACGTCCTGACTTTC
CDR3 protein: CSVSGPVANVLTF

V gene: TRBV12-3/TRBV12-4
D gene: -
clone size: few
J gene: TRBJ1-2
CDR3 DNA: TGTGCCAGCAGTTTGAATTTACCCTATGGCTACACCTTC
CDR3 protein: CASSLNLPYGYTF